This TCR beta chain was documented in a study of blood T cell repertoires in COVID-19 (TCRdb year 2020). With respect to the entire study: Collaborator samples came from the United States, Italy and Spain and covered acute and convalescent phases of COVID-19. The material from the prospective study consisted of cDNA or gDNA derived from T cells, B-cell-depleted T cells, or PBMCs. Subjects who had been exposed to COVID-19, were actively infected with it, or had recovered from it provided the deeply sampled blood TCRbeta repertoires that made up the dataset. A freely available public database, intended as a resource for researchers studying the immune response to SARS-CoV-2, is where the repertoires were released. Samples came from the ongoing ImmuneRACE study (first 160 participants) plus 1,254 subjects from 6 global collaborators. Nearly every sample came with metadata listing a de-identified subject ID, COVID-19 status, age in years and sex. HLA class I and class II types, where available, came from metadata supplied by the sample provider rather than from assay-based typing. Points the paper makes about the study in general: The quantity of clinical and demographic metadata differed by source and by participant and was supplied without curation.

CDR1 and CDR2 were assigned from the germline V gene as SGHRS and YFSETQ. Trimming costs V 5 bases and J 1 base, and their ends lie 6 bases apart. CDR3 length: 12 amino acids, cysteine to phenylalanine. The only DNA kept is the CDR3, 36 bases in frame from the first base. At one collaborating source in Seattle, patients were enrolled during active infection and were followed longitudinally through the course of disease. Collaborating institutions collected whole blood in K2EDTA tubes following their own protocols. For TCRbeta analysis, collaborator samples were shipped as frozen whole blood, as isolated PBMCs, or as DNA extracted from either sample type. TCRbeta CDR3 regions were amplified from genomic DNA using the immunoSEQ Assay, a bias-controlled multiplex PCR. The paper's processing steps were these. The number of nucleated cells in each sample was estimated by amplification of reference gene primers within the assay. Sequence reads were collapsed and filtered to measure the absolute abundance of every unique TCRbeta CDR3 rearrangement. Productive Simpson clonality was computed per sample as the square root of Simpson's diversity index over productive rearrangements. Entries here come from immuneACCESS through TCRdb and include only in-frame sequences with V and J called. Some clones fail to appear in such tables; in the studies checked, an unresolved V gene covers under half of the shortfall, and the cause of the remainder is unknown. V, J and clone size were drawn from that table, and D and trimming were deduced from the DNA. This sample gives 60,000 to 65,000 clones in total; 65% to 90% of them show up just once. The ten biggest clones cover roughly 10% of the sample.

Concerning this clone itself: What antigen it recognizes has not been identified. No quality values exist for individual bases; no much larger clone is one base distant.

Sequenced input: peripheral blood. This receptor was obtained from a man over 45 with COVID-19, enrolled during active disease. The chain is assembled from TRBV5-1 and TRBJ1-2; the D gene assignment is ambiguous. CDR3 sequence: CASREDNYGYTF. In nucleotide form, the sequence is TGCGCCAGCAGGGAGGATAACTATGGCTACACCTTC.